These T cell receptor beta chains were read from a single sample in a study of graft-versus-host responses after intestinal transplantation. Their recognized antigens are unknown. The data were produced by immunoSEQ multiplex PCR, yet TCRdb's version contains in-frame clones alone and is incomplete. The repertoire holds more than 85,000 clones, with about nine tenths as singletons. This specimen was unstimulated CD8+ T cells sorted from spleen or lymph node cells, taken before transplant. All receptors come from a human donor who was the organ donor for an intestinal transplant. The CDR3 runs from the conserved cysteine through the conserved F or W. D genes are given only for firm matches. The size of a clone is reported for some rows only, either as once, few or many, or as a class for expanded clones.

TRBV6-5	few	TRBJ2-3	TRBD2	TGTGCCAGTACTAGCGGGAGGCTTGATACGCAGTATTTT	CASTSGRLDTQYF
TRBV9	.	TRBJ2-5	.	TGTGCCAGCAGCGTAGGCCCGGGAAAGCAAGAGACCCAGTACTTC	CASSVGPGKQETQYF
TRBV6-1	.	TRBJ2-7	.	TGTGCCAGCCTTAGACTAGACTCCTACGAGCAGTACTTC	CASLRLDSYEQYF
TRBV27	.	TRBJ2-5	TRBD2	TGTGCCAGCATCAACGGACTAGCCCACCCTCGGGAGACCCAGTACTTC	CASINGLAHPRETQYF
TRBV29-1	few	TRBJ2-7	TRBD1	TGCAGCCTCCGGGACAGCTCCTACGAGCAGTACTTC	CSLRDSSYEQYF
TRBV5-4	.	TRBJ2-1	.	TGTGCCAGCAGCTTTAGCGAGACTGAGCAGTTCTTC	CASSFSETEQFF
TRBV15	.	TRBJ2-5	.	TGTGCCACCAGCAGAACCAGGGGGGCCGGGGAGACCCAGTACTTC	CATSRTRGAGETQYF
TRBV28	.	TRBJ1-2	.	TGTGCCAGCAGTTTAGTGACGGGATACATCTATGGCTACACCTTC	CASSLVTGYIYGYTF
TRBV5-4	.	TRBJ2-7	TRBD2	TGTGCCAGCAGCCCAAATCCGGGACTAGCGGGAGAAAGGTCCTACGAGCAGTACTTC	CASSPNPGLAGERSYEQYF
TRBV9	.	TRBJ2-3	TRBD1	TGTGCCAGCAGCGTCGAGACAGGGGGCACAGATACGCAGTATTTT	CASSVETGGTDTQYF
TRBV27	.	TRBJ1-2	TRBD1	TGTGCCAGCAGCCACACGGACCGGGACAGGGAAGCAGTGGATGGCTACACCTTC	CASSHTDRDREAVDGYTF
TRBV13	.	TRBJ2-7	.	TGTGCCAGCAGCTCTAGGGGCACGACAGCCAAGGTCTACGAGCAGTACTTC	CASSSRGTTAKVYEQYF
TRBV28	.	TRBJ2-7	TRBD1	TGTGCCAGCAGTGGGACAGGGCCGTACGAGCAGTACTTC	CASSGTGPYEQYF
TRBV5-1	.	TRBJ2-3	.	TGCGCCAGCAGCTTTTACCAGGGGGAGCGGGGCACAGATACGCAGTATTTT	CASSFYQGERGTDTQYF
TRBV28	.	TRBJ1-5	.	TGTGCCAGCAGTTTAGCAGGTTATAGCAATCAGCCCCAGCATTTT	CASSLAGYSNQPQHF
TRBV6-1	.	TRBJ2-5	TRBD2	TGTGCCAGCAGTCGACCTAGCGGGAAAGAGACCCAGTACTTC	CASSRPSGKETQYF
TRBV28	.	TRBJ1-1	.	TGTGCCAGCAGTTTAGACCAGGGGTTCCTGGGTGAAGCTTTCTTT	CASSLDQGFLGEAFF
TRBV9	.	TRBJ2-1	TRBD2	TGTGCCAGCAGCGGACTAGCGGGAGGCGCCGGATCCTACAATGAGCAGTTCTTC	CASSGLAGGAGSYNEQFF
TRBV29-1	.	TRBJ2-5	TRBD2	TGCAGCGTTGATGAGCGGGGGCAAGAGACCCAGTACTTC	CSVDERGQETQYF
TRBV6-1	.	TRBJ1-2	.	TGTGCCGGAGCTCACGGAGGGGCGCGGGGCTACACCTTC	CAGAHGGARGYTF
TRBV4-1	.	TRBJ2-2	.	TGCGCCAGCAGCCAAAACAGGAACACCGGGGAGCTGTTTTTT	CASSQNRNTGELFF
TRBV7-3	once	TRBJ2-2	TRBD2	TGTGCCAGCAGCGCCCCCGGGACTAGCGGGGGAAACACCGGGGAGCTGTTTTTT	CASSAPGTSGGNTGELFF
TRBV30	.	TRBJ2-1	.	TGTGCCTCCACGGGACTCACCAAATACAATGAGCAGTTCTTC	CASTGLTKYNEQFF
TRBV28	.	TRBJ1-1	TRBD1	TGTGCCAGCAGACCGGGACAGTCCCGTCTAAAAGCTTTCTTT	CASRPGQSRLKAFF
TRBV5-6	.	TRBJ2-1	TRBD1	TGTGCCAGCAGCTTGTGGGACAGGGGAAACGTCTTC	CASSLWDRGNVF
TRBV14	.	TRBJ2-1	TRBD2	TGTGCCAGCAGCCAAGACGGGCTAGCGGGAGGGTACAATGAGCAGTTCTTC	CASSQDGLAGGYNEQFF